This T cell receptor beta chain was obtained from a study of identical twins. TCRdb called the 5' RACE reads again in MiXCR, with one record for every CDR3 protein. The sample carries nearly 900,000 distinct CDR3 sequences, 9% to 15% recorded once. Trimming at V came to 6 bases and at J to 0 bases, leaving 5 bases not matched to a gene. The germline gives CDR1 SQVTM, CDR2 ANQGSEA. The CDR3 is 14 residues long. This clonotype was seen a few times. These same data were also listed under a study on yellow fever vaccine responses in identical twins.

The TCR sequence derives from a woman between 18 and 29 years old in good health. The sample taken for sequencing was PBMCs. J is TRBJ2-4 and V is TRBV29-1; 7 nucleotides agree with TRBD1. Here the CDR3 DNA reads TGCAGCGTGATGGGACAGCTAGCCAAAAACATTCAGTACTTC. Translation gives CSVMGQLAKNIQYF.